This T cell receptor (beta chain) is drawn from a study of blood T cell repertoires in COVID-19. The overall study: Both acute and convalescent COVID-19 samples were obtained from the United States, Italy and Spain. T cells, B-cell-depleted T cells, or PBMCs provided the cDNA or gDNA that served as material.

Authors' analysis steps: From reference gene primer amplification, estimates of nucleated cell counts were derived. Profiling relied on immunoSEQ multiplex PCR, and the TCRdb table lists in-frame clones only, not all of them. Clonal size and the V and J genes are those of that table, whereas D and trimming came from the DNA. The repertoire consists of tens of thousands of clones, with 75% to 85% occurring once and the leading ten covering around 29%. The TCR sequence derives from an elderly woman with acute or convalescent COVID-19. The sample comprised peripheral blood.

The CDR3 sequence is CATGGRNSPLHF. For the CDR3, the DNA is TGTGCCACCGGGGGGAGGAATTCACCCCTCCACTTT. The rearrangement joins TRBV6-5 to TRBJ1-6, with TRBD1 as a possible D gene (5 bases). From germline, CDR1 is MNHEY and CDR2 SVGAGI. This CDR3 contains 12 residues. The V end was cut by 10 bases, the J end by 7 bases, with 11 bases between.